This T cell receptor (beta chain) was observed in a study of T cells in Graves' hyperthyroidism and ophthalmopathy. Study-wide results and caveats: Appearing also in blood were most of the thyroid clonotypes expanded above 0.001.

J lost 6 bases, V lost 8 bases, and 8 bases had no gene match. CDR1 and CDR2 (germline): KGHDR, SFDVKD. The CDR3 spans 14 residues. RNA transcripts served as the template for amplifying TCR beta CDR3 regions. First-round RT-PCR with HTBI primers amplified the TCR CDR3 region. From the multiplex PCR reads, TCRdb called clonotypes with MiXCR, one entry per CDR3 protein. The profile shows roughly 380,000 distinct CDR3 sequences, about 14% of them singletons. This clonotype was observed at least ten times. Its antigen remains unidentified. It was uncontrolled infection, other autoimmune disease, pregnancy or lactation that excluded patients.

The sample comprised blood. This sequence originates from a woman aged 55-70 years with Graves' hyperthyroidism. This chain links TRBV24-1 with TRBJ2-7; the match to TRBD1 covers 11 bases. CDR3 DNA sequence: TGTGCCACCAATGGGGGACAGGGGGATCGCGAGCAGTACTTC. It translates to CATNGGQGDREQYF.